The rows below give T cell receptor beta chains drawn from one sample of a study of blood T cell repertoires in COVID-19. Assay: immunoSEQ multiplex PCR; the TCRdb copy retains only in-frame clones and omits some. The table records around 340,000 clones, 88% of them present only once. Specimen: PBMCs or T cells enriched from blood (not recorded which). These receptor sequences come from a woman younger than 45 who had been exposed to COVID-19. The CDR3 runs from the conserved cysteine through the conserved F or W. Fields, in order: D gene, clone size, J gene, V gene, CDR3 DNA, CDR3 protein. D genes are given only for firm matches. Expanded clones are given a class, and other clones once, few, many or no size at all.

TRBD1 | once | TRBJ1-4 | TRBV9 | TGTGCCAGCAGCGGGGGTCGGACCGGGACAGGGGATGAAAAACTGTTTTTT | CASSGGRTGTGDEKLFF
- | - | TRBJ1-1 | TRBV19 | TGTGCCAGTCTTAGTGTAAACACTGAAGCTTTCTTT | CASLSVNTEAFF
TRBD1 | - | TRBJ2-1 | TRBV28 | TGTGCCAGCAGCCAATGGGAGGGACAGGGAAGTCTTAGGGTTTACAATGAGCAGTTCTTC | CASSQWEGQGSLRVYNEQFF
- | - | TRBJ2-3 | TRBV7-9 | TGTGCCAGCAGCTTAAAGGGAGTCGGCACAGATACGCAGTATTTT | CASSLKGVGTDTQYF
TRBD2 | - | TRBJ2-1 | TRBV6-5 | TGTGCCAGCAGTTACTCCCCATTGGGACTAGTCCTGTTCTTC | CASSYSPLGLVLFF
TRBD1 | - | TRBJ2-3 | TRBV5-4 | TGTGCCAGCAGCTTGGGGGGGACAGGGGGTCCGATCACAGATACGCAGTATTTT | CASSLGGTGGPITDTQYF
- | - | TRBJ1-6 | TRBV7-8 | TGTGCCAGCAGCTTCGGCCCTCAGGGCCCCGAATCCCTCCACTTT | CASSFGPQGPESLHF
- | - | TRBJ2-1 | TRBV7-3 | TGTGCCAGCAGCTTAAGAGGGAGTCACTCCTACAATGAGCAGTTCTTC | CASSLRGSHSYNEQFF
TRBD1 | - | TRBJ1-6 | TRBV5-1 | TGCGCCAGCAGCTTGGACGGGACAGGGGCGATGGATTCACCCCTCCACTTT | CASSLDGTGAMDSPLHF
TRBD1 | - | TRBJ2-6 | TRBV2 | TGTGCCAGCCCGATGGAACCGTCCGGACAGGGAGCCCCACTCTCTGGGGCCAACGTCCTGACTTTC | CASPMEPSGQGAPLSGANVLTF
TRBD1 | - | TRBJ1-2 | TRBV11-2 | TGTGCCAGCAGCCCGGGACAGGGCGGCTATGGCTACACCTTC | CASSPGQGGYGYTF
- | - | TRBJ2-5 | TRBV19 | TGTGCCAGTAGTATAATGGGAACGGGCACGACAAGGGGCCCCTCGAGGACCCAGTACTTC | CASSIMGTGTTRGPSRTQYF
- | - | TRBJ2-2 | TRBV7-8 | TGTGCCAGCAGCTTAGGGGGCGGGATTTCGAACACCGGGGAGCTGTTTTTT | CASSLGGGISNTGELFF
TRBD1 | - | TRBJ2-7 | TRBV24-1 | TGTGCCACCAGTGATCCCGGACAGGCGAGCCCCTACGAGCAGTACTTC | CATSDPGQASPYEQYF
- | - | TRBJ2-2 | TRBV10-1 | TGCGCCAGCAGTGTCACGCCTTCGGACACCGGGGAGCTGTTTTTT | CASSVTPSDTGELFF
- | - | TRBJ2-1 | TRBV3-1/TRBV3-2 | TGTGCCAGCAGCCATAAATGGGAGAGTTTAGGGAGTGAGCAGTTCTTC | CASSHKWESLGSEQFF
TRBD1 | - | TRBJ1-2 | TRBV28 | TGTGCCAGCAGTCAAGACAGGGGGTGGGTGGATGGCTACACCTTC | CASSQDRGWVDGYTF
TRBD1 | few | TRBJ1-2 | TRBV10-3 | TGTGCCATAGGGACAGCCGAGCCCTATGGCTACACCTTC | CAIGTAEPYGYTF
- | - | TRBJ2-1 | TRBV5-1 | TGCGCCAGCAGCTTGTGGGCCGGGAGCTCCTACAATGAGCAGTTCTTC | CASSLWAGSSYNEQFF
TRBD1 | - | TRBJ2-1 | TRBV29-1 | TGCAGCTCCCCACCCGGACAGGGGCTAGGTGAGCAGTTCTTC | CSSPPGQGLGEQFF
TRBD1 | once | TRBJ2-1 | TRBV5-1 | TGCGCCAGCAGCCCGACAGGGATCGGGGACGGGCGGTTCTTC | CASSPTGIGDGRFF
- | - | TRBJ1-3 | TRBV5-6 | TGTGCCAGCAGGCGCTCTGGAAACACCATATATTTT | CASRRSGNTIYF
- | - | TRBJ1-4 | TRBV18 | TGTGCCAGCTCACTGACAGCAACTAATGAAAAACTGTTTTTT | CASSLTATNEKLFF
TRBD1 | - | TRBJ2-1 | TRBV6-5 | TGTGCCAGCGCGGGGACAGGGCCTTACAATGAGCAGTTCTTC | CASAGTGPYNEQFF
- | - | TRBJ2-2 | TRBV14 | TGTGCCAGCAGCCAAGATTTCCGGAGAACCACCGGGGAGCTGTTTTTT | CASSQDFRRTTGELFF
TRBD1 | - | TRBJ2-7 | TRBV5-5 | TGTGCCAGCAGCCCGGGACAGGGGGCCTACGAGCAGTACTTC | CASSPGQGAYEQYF
- | - | TRBJ1-3 | TRBV11-3 | TGTGCCAGCAGCCGGAGTGGAAACACCATATATTTT | CASSRSGNTIYF
- | - | TRBJ1-1 | TRBV29-1 | TGCAGCGTTGTTCAGGGCTTCATGAACACTGAAGCTTTCTTT | CSVVQGFMNTEAFF
- | - | TRBJ1-2 | TRBV5-5 | TGTGCCAGCTTGCTATCGGGGGGTCAGGGTGGCTACACCTTC | CASLLSGGQGGYTF
TRBD2 | few | TRBJ2-1 | TRBV6-5 | TGTGCCAGCAGGGGGACTAGCGGCAATGAGCAGTTCTTC | CASRGTSGNEQFF
TRBD1 | - | TRBJ1-3 | TRBV3-1/TRBV3-2 | TGTGCCAGCACCACAGGGGGCCGTGGAAACACCATATATTTT | CASTTGGRGNTIYF
TRBD2 | - | TRBJ2-5 | TRBV7-3 | TGTGCCAGCTCCTTCGGGAGGGGCCAAGAGACCCAGTACTTC | CASSFGRGQETQYF
TRBD1 | once | TRBJ1-3 | TRBV10-3 | TGTGCCATCAGTCATTCGAACCGGGACAGCTCTGGAAACACCATATATTTT | CAISHSNRDSSGNTIYF
- | - | TRBJ2-2 | TRBV18 | TGTGCCAGCTCAAGTACTAGGAGCACCGGGGAGCTGTTTTTT | CASSSTRSTGELFF
TRBD2 | - | TRBJ2-7 | TRBV28 | TGTGCCAGCTACCAGGGAGCGGGAGGGACCTACGAGCAGTACTTC | CASYQGAGGTYEQYF
TRBD2 | - | TRBJ2-5 | TRBV5-1 | TGCGCCAGCAGCTTGGGGCGGGAGGGCCGTCGGGAGACCCAGTACTTC | CASSLGREGRRETQYF
- | - | TRBJ2-2 | TRBV19 | TGTGCCAGTAATGGCGGGGCCGCGAACACCGGGGAGCTGTTTTTT | CASNGGAANTGELFF
TRBD1 | - | TRBJ2-2 | TRBV29-1 | TGCAGCGTTGTTGGGCGGACAGGGGTGAACACCGGGGAGCTGTTTTTT | CSVVGRTGVNTGELFF
TRBD1 | once | TRBJ1-5 | TRBV19 | TGTGCCAGTATTGGCGACAGGGGAGGGGGCAATCAGCCCCAGCATTTT | CASIGDRGGGNQPQHF